Sequencing of this T cell receptor (beta chain) was carried out in a study of human T cells and chemical hapten exposure. Study-wide context: For the roughly 24-week duration of the study, patients were given weekly doses of diphenylcyclopropenone on the scalp. Whole-study results and caveats: Expanded TCRs made up significantly more big CDR3 similarity clusters than controls did.

Via MiXCR, TCRdb re-called the RACE reads, giving one row per CDR3 protein. Of under 100,000 distinct CDR3 sequences listed, approximately 10% are singletons. This clonotype was recorded at least ten times. As yet, its antigen is unknown. Stated time point: patch test 2, 6 weeks after DPC sensitization. Treatment noted: therapeutic diphenylcyclopropenone sensitization with weekly scalp DPC. Blood collection took place prior to placing each patch test. This sequence originates from a woman younger than 45 with alopecia areata. Some clones in this sample may be carry-over from other donors' samples. Here the sequenced sample was whole blood, taken in connection with sensitization to the hapten diphenylcyclopropenone (DPC).

The CDR3 bases are TGTGCCAGCAGTTACGCCAACGCGGGGGGCGACTATGGCTACACCTTC. It is translated as CASSYANAGGDYGYTF. The chain combines TRBV6-5 with TRBJ1-2; D may be TRBD1 (6 bases). This CDR3 region has 16 residues. Trimming shortened V by 2 bases and J by 3 bases, and 16 bases separated the two germline ends. The germline V gene encodes CDR1 MNHEY and CDR2 SVGAGI.